Below are 4 T cell receptor beta chains sequenced from a single sample in a study of T cell responses to AZD1222 COVID-19 vaccine. This table comes from immunoSEQ multiplex PCR, and its TCRdb copy is limited to in-frame clones, with some not included. The sample consists of roughly 160,000 clones, about 93% of them appearing once. Sequences were derived from peripheral blood, sampled on day 0 of AZD1222 vaccination. The source is an adult in good health.

This chain connects TRBV28 to TRBJ2-1, with D perhaps TRBD1 (5 bases). This CDR3 has 12 residues. The V gene's germline CDR1 is MDHEN and CDR2 SYDVKM. The germline V and J ends were trimmed by 7 bases and 8 bases, with 12 bases remaining between them. CDR3: CASTFQGYEQFF. CDR3 sequence (DNA): TGTGCCAGCACCTTCCAGGGCTATGAGCAGTTCTTC. The variable domain in full, with the rest retrieved from reference TRBV28 and TRBJ2-1, is DVKVTQSSRYLVKRTGEKVFLECVQDMDHENMFWYRQDPGLGLRLIYFSYDVKMKEKGDIPEGYSVSREKKERFSLILESASTNQTSMYLCASTFQGYEQFFGPGTRLTVL.

V usage is TRBV7-9 and J usage is TRBJ2-3; D unresolved. This CDR3 is built from 12 residues. Between the trimmed V and J ends, which lost 0 bases and 7 bases, there was a span of 5 bases. Germline values: CDR1 SEHNR, CDR2 FQNEAQ (reference sequence). This CDR3 reads CASSLASNTQYF. In DNA, the CDR3 is TGTGCCAGCAGCTTAGCCTCGAATACGCAGTATTTT.

The chain has TRBV10-3 and TRBJ2-2; tentatively, D is TRBD1 (7 bases). CDR1 and CDR2 (germline): ENHRY, SYGVKD. V was pared by 4 bases and J by 2 bases, with 11 bases between. CDR3 length equals 15 residues. CDR3 residues: CAISVRGDNTGELFF. The CDR3 region has the DNA TGTGCCATCAGTGTCAGGGGGGATAACACCGGGGAGCTGTTTTTT.

The genes are TRBV29-1 and TRBJ1-1; 9 bases are a match to TRBD1. Germline V gene lookup returns CDR1 SQVTM and CDR2 ANQGSEA. The CDR3 covers 16 residues. Losses at the gene ends were 6 bases for V and 4 bases for J; bases not matched to a gene: 15. CDR3 nucleotides: TGCAGCGTCATACTGACCGGGACAGGGTTTCGCACTGAAGCTTTCTTT. Residues: CSVILTGTGFRTEAFF.